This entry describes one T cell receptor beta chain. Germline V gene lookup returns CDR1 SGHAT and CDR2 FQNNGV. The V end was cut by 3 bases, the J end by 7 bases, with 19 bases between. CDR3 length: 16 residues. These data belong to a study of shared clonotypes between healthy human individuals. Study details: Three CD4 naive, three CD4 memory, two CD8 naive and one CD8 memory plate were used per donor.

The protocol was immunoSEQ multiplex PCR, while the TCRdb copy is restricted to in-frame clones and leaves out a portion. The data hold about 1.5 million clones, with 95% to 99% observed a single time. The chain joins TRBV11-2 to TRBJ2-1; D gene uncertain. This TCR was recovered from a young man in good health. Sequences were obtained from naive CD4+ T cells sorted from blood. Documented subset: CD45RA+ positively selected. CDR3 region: CASSFRVDPSRNEQFF. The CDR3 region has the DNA TGTGCCAGCAGCTTTCGCGTCGATCCATCCCGAAATGAGCAGTTCTTC.